This entry lists 20 T cell receptor beta chains sequenced from one sample in a study of T cells in localized non-small cell lung cancer. The method was immunoSEQ multiplex PCR; TCRdb's version includes in-frame clones alone and lacks a portion of them. The sample consists of fewer than 100,000 clones, 80% of them appearing once. Source: peripheral blood, taken before any cancer treatment. The receptors here all came from a female donor aged 60 or older with stage I lung adenocarcinoma.

The gene calls are TRBV10-3 and TRBJ1-2; D gene ambiguous. Per germline, CDR1 ENHRY and CDR2 SYGVKD. The CDR3 loop spans 12 amino acids. Trimming cost V 10 bases and J 0 bases, with 9 bases left between them. CDR3 in amino acids: CATSRANYGYTF. In nucleotides, the CDR3 is TGTGCCACCTCAAGAGCTAACTATGGCTACACCTTC.

This clone was counted between two and nine times. This rearrangement joins TRBV5-4 to TRBJ2-4; TRBD2 aligns across 7 bases. Germline assignment: CDR1 SGHNT and CDR2 YYREEE (reference sequence). The CDR3 is 15 residues long. The ends lost 4 bases at V and 1 base at J; junction bases unmatched: 5. The CDR3 coding sequence is TGTGCCAGCAGCCTGGGAGGGTCGGCCAAAAACATTCAGTACTTC. Protein product: CASSLGGSAKNIQYF.

The V gene is TRBV10-3, the J gene TRBJ1-3; D is possibly TRBD1 (5 bases). The CDR3 is 14 amino acids. Germline V gene data show CDR1 as ENHRY and CDR2 as SYGVKD. V dropped 6 bases and J dropped 0 bases, with 9 bases sitting between them. CDR3 bases: TGTGCCATCAGGGACACTCGCTCTGGAAACACCATATATTTT. Residues: CAIRDTRSGNTIYF.

The chain has TRBV7-9 and TRBJ2-5, with 7 bases fitting TRBD1. The germline V gene has CDR1 SEHNR and CDR2 FQNEAQ (reference sequence). Germline trimming cut 7 bases from V and 3 bases from J; bases unmatched to any gene: 8. CDR3 length equals 14 residues. CDR3 amino acids: CASILTGVEETQYF. The CDR3 coding sequence is TGTGCCAGCATTCTCACAGGGGTTGAAGAGACCCAGTACTTC. The full variable domain, in which reference TRBV7-9 and TRBJ2-5 provide the parts outside the CDR3, is DTGVSQNPRHKITKRGQNVTFRCDPISEHNRLYWYRQTLGQGPEFLTYFQNEAQLEKSRLLSDRFSAERPKGSFSTLEIQRTEQGDSAMYLCASILTGVEETQYFGPGTRLLVL.

The rearrangement links TRBV9 to TRBJ2-2; D may match TRBD1 or TRBD2 (6 bases each). Trimming took off 3 bases at V and 2 bases at J, with 14 bases between the two ends. This CDR3 is built from 16 residues. CDR1 is SGDLS and CDR2 is YYNGEE in the germline V gene. The CDR3 loop reads CASSAGGSLNTGELFF. CDR3 coding DNA: TGTGCCAGCAGCGCCGGGGGCAGCTTAAACACCGGGGAGCTGTTTTTT.

V usage is TRBV27 and J usage is TRBJ1-5; D is perhaps TRBD1 (5 bases). Looked up from germline, CDR1 is MNHEY and CDR2 is SMNVEV (reference sequence). V lost 3 bases and J lost 7, with 13 bases in between. The CDR3 sequence is 14 residues long. DNA of the CDR3: TGTGCCAGCAGTTTGTCGGGGCGAACCCAGCCCCAGCATTTT. Encoded protein: CASSLSGRTQPQHF.

This clone appeared once. Other DNA sequences from this sample encode an identical CDR3 as well. The chain couples TRBV4-1 to TRBJ1-2; D may be TRBD1 (6 bases). CDR1 is MGHRA, CDR2 YSYEKL, per germline. V lost 0 bases, J lost 4 bases, and 12 bases lay in between. The CDR3 sequence is 15 residues long. As DNA, the CDR3 is TGCGCCAGCAGCCAAGAAGGGGGGGTTGGCTATGGCTACACCTTC. Translating gives CASSQEGGVGYGYTF.

The chain combines TRBV7-9 with TRBJ1-3; no firm D call. V gave up 4 bases and J gave up 7 bases, with 14 bases separating them. The germline CDR1 and CDR2 sequences are SEHNR and FQNEAQ (reference sequence). The CDR3 contains 14 residues. CDR3 sequence: CASSSIGRRNTIYF. In DNA, the CDR3 is TGTGCCAGCAGCTCCATAGGACGGAGGAACACCATATATTTT.

This clone was recorded once. V usage is TRBV19 and J usage is TRBJ2-7; TRBD1 matches at 8 bases. The germline V gene has CDR1 LNHDA and CDR2 SQIVND (reference sequence). The CDR3 contains 15 residues. The V segment lost 1 base and the J segment 3 bases; nucleotides outside the gene matches: 5. CDR3 in DNA: TGTGCCAGTAGTATAGGACAGGGGATCAACTACGAGCAGTACTTC. Translated, it gives CASSIGQGINYEQYF.

V is TRBV5-6 and J is TRBJ2-5, with D uncertain. Looked up from germline, CDR1 is SGHDT and CDR2 is YYEEEE. V lost 3 bases and J 2 bases, leaving 8 bases between the germline ends. The CDR3 is 13 amino acids. CDR3 in DNA: TGTGCCAGCAGCTCTCTGGTGCAAGAGACCCAGTACTTC. The encoded protein is CASSSLVQETQYF. Complete variable domain (other parts from reference TRBV5-6 and TRBJ2-5): DAGVTQSPTHLIKTRGQQVTLRCSPKSGHDTVSWYQQALGQGPQFIFQYYEEEERQRGNFPDRFSGHQFPNYSSELNVNALLLGDSALYLCASSSLVQETQYFGPGTRLLVL.

The rearrangement links TRBV10-3 to TRBJ1-4, with a tentative D call TRBD1 (5 bases). V lost 6 bases and J lost 5, with 10 bases in between. The CDR3 has 13 amino acids. Germline CDR1 and CDR2: ENHRY and SYGVKD. This CDR3 reads CAISLTENEKLFF. The CDR3 DNA is TGTGCCATCAGCCTGACAGAGAATGAAAAACTGTTTTTT.

The chain joins TRBV2 to TRBJ2-5; D might be TRBD2 (6 bases). Germline CDR1 reads SNHLY; CDR2 reads FYNNEI. V lost 7 bases and J lost 1, with 22 bases in between. The CDR3 covers 17 residues. CDR3 amino acids: CASTHEVQRAFQETQYF. Here the CDR3 DNA reads TGTGCCAGCACCCATGAAGTGCAGCGGGCCTTCCAAGAGACCCAGTACTTC.

V usage is TRBV18 and J usage is TRBJ1-1, with a possible D match to TRBD1 (5 bases). Germline CDR1 KGHSH, CDR2 LQKENI. Trimming shortened V by 0 bases and J by 0 bases, and 8 bases separated the two germline ends. The CDR3 spans 15 residues. Here the CDR3 reads CASSPPGRLNTEAFF. Written as DNA, the CDR3 is TGTGCCAGCTCACCACCGGGACGGTTGAACACTGAAGCTTTCTTT.

The chain recombines TRBV5-4 with TRBJ2-1; 14 bases are shared with TRBD2. The germline CDR1 and CDR2 sequences are SGHNT and YYREEE (reference sequence). The V gene end was trimmed by 1 base and the J gene end by 6 bases; junction bases not matched to a gene: 9. The CDR3 covers 18 residues. The chain's CDR3 is CASSLRRLAGGPGNEQFF. Here the CDR3 DNA reads TGTGCCAGCAGCTTGAGGAGACTAGCGGGGGGGCCCGGCAATGAGCAGTTCTTC.

For the CDR3, the DNA is TGTGCCAGTACCCCGGACAGATCTAACTATGGCTACACCTTC. The encoded protein is CASTPDRSNYGYTF. J is TRBJ1-2 and V is TRBV19; possible D gene TRBD1, 6 bases. The CDR3 is 14 residues long. Trimming cost V 7 bases and J 0 bases, with 12 bases left between them. Germline values: CDR1 LNHDA, CDR2 SQIVND (reference sequence).

The V gene is TRBV7-6, the J gene TRBJ2-5, with D hard to call. This CDR3 has 14 residues. V gave up 3 bases and J gave up 0 bases, with 8 bases separating them. In germline, CDR1 is SGHVS, CDR2 FNYEAQ. The CDR3 DNA is TGTGCCAGCAGCTTTGGGGTGTACCAAGAGACCCAGTACTTC. Translating gives CASSFGVYQETQYF.

The gene calls are TRBV7-8 and TRBJ1-2, with D perhaps TRBD1 (5 bases). Per germline, CDR1 SGHVS and CDR2 FQNEAQ. V was cut by 3 bases and J by 7 bases, with 18 bases left in between. The CDR3 is 15 amino acids. The CDR3 bases are TGTGCCAGCAGCTTGACGGGGCAAATATCCTCTGGCTACACCTTC. This sequence encodes CASSLTGQISSGYTF.

The chain joins TRBV4-1 to TRBJ1-4; unclear D gene. This CDR3 contains 15 residues. Trimming removed 5 bases at V and 3 bases at J, with 13 bases between. Germline V lookup: CDR1 MGHRA, CDR2 YSYEKL. CDR3 sequence: CASSSYGVANEKLFF. DNA for the CDR3: TGCGCCAGCAGCTCATACGGGGTGGCTAATGAAAAACTGTTTTTT.

The rearrangement uses TRBV4-3 and TRBJ1-1; possible D gene TRBD1, 6 bases. CDR1 is LGHNA, CDR2 YSLEER, per germline. This CDR3 comprises 13 residues. V shed 0 bases and J shed 5 bases, with 7 bases lying between them. CDR3 nucleotide sequence: TGCGCCAGCAGCCAAGATCAGGGGACTGAAGCTTTCTTT. Translating gives CASSQDQGTEAFF.

V gene TRBV6-1 combines with J gene TRBJ2-1; the match to TRBD2 covers 11 bases. The V gene's germline CDR1 is MNHNS and CDR2 SASEGT. The CDR3 consists of 15 residues. V was pared by 5 bases and J by 2 bases, with 2 bases of the junction left unmatched. The CDR3 protein is CASSLSGRAYNEQFF. The DNA for the CDR3 is TGTGCCAGCAGTCTTAGCGGGAGGGCCTACAATGAGCAGTTCTTC.